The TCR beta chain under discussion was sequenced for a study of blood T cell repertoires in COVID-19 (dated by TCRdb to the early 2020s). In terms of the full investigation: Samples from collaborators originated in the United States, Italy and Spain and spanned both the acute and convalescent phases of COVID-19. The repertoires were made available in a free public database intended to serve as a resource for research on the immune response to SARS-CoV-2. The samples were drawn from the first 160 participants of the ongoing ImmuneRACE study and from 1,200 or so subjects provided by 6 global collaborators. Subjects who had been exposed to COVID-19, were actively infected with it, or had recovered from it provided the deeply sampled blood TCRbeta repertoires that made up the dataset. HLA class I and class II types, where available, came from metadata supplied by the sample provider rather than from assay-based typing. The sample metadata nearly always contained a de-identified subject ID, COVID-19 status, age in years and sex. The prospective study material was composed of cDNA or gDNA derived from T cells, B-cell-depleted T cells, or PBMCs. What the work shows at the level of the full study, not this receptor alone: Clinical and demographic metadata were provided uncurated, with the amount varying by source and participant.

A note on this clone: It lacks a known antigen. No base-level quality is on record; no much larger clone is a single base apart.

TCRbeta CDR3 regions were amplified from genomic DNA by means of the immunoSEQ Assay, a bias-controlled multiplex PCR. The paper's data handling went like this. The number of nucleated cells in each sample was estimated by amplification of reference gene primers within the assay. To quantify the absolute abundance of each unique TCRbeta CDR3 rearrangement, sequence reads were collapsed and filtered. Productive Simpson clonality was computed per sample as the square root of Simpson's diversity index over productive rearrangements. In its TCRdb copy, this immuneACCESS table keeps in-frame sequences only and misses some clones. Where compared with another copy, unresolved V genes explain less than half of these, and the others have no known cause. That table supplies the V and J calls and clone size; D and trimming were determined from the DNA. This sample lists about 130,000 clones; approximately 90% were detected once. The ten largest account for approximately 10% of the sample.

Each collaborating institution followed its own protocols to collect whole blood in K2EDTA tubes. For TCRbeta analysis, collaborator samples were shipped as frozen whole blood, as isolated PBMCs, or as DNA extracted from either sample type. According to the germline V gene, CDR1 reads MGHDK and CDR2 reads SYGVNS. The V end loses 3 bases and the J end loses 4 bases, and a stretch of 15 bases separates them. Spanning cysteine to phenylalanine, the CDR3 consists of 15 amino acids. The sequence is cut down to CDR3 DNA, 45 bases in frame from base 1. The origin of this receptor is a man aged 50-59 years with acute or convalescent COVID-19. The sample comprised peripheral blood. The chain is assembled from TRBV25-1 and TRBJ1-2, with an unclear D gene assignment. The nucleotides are TGTGCCAGCAGTGAGGCCCTCGGACTGGGCTATGGCTACACCTTC. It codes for CASSEALGLGYGYTF.